This T cell receptor beta chain stems from a study of beta chain features in type 1 diabetes. Study details: Healthy donors, compared against patients, showed similar age, gender and cell yields.

From germline, CDR1 is SGHNT and CDR2 YYREEE (reference sequence). V dropped 2 bases and J dropped 3; count of bases not matched to a gene: 5. This CDR3 comprises 15 residues. Study-wide findings and caveats: The naive, central memory and Treg TCRB repertoires looked more alike in patients than they did in healthy donors.

This clone has just a few counts. Its antigen is still unknown. Isolated RNA was reverse transcribed in full, so expressed TCRB transcripts were sequenced. Profiled with immunoSEQ multiplex PCR; TCRdb holds only in-frame clones, not every one. This sample yields around 500,000 clones, of which about 10% are seen a single time; 0.04% to 0.05% belongs to the top ten. Cells sorted by CD45RO/CCR7/CD25/CD127/CD95/CD27 comprised CD4+ naive, central memory, regulatory and stem cell-like memory cells. The clonotype comes from a young woman in good health. The sequencing input was naive CD4+ T cells from blood. This chain connects TRBV5-4 to TRBJ2-5; 9 bases match TRBD1. The CDR3 DNA follows: TGTGCCAGCAGCTTACAGGGGGCAAAAAAAGAGACCCAGTACTTC. This translates into CASSLQGAKKETQYF.